The rows below give T cell receptor beta chains drawn from one sample of a study of blood T cell repertoires in COVID-19. Produced via immunoSEQ multiplex PCR; TCRdb's table is partial and in-frame only. The sample records under 300,000 clones, roughly 80% being singletons. Sequenced material: peripheral blood. The origin of the receptors is a young woman with acute or convalescent COVID-19. Each CDR3 is given with its conserved first and last residue. The D gene is left open where the match is weak. Size is stated for part of the rows, as once, few or many counts, or as a class when the clone is expanded.

size: few
length: 16
V: TRBV15
D: NA
J: TRBJ2-3
DNA: TGTGCCACCAGCAGGGGTGAACAGTATAGCACAGATACGCAGTATTTT
CDR3: CATSRGEQYSTDTQYF

size: NA
length: 13
V: TRBV19
D: TRBD2
J: TRBJ2-1
DNA: TGTGCCGCAGGGCGGCTAGCGGACAATGAGCAGTTCTTC
CDR3: CAAGRLADNEQFF

size: NA
length: 16
V: TRBV9
D: TRBD2
J: TRBJ2-1
DNA: TGTGCCAGCAGTGAATCGACTAGCGGGATTCCCAATGAGCAGTTCTTC
CDR3: CASSESTSGIPNEQFF

size: NA
length: 12
V: TRBV5-1
D: NA
J: TRBJ2-1
DNA: TGCGCCAGCAGCTTGGTAGTCTATGAGCAGTTCTTC
CDR3: CASSLVVYEQFF

size: NA
length: 15
V: TRBV4-3
D: NA
J: TRBJ1-2
DNA: TGCGCCAGCAGCCAAGAGTTGCAGGATCTCTATGGCTACACCTTC
CDR3: CASSQELQDLYGYTF

size: many
length: 15
V: TRBV20-1
D: NA
J: TRBJ1-5
DNA: TGCAGTGCTATTGACGACAGATATAGCAATCAGCCCCAGCATTTT
CDR3: CSAIDDRYSNQPQHF

size: once
length: 17
V: TRBV10-3
D: TRBD1
J: TRBJ1-1
DNA: TGTGCCATCAGTGAGCTCGGTCTTTCGGGACAGGGGGCGCAAGCTTTCTTT
CDR3: CAISELGLSGQGAQAFF

size: NA
length: 17
V: TRBV18
D: NA
J: TRBJ1-3
DNA: TGTGCCAGCTCACCAGGAGGAGGGTACGGCTCTGGAAACACCATATATTTT
CDR3: CASSPGGGYGSGNTIYF

size: NA
length: 17
V: TRBV2
D: TRBD1
J: TRBJ2-3
DNA: TGTGCCAGCAGTGACCGATTGGGACAGGCTAGCACAGATACGCAGTATTTT
CDR3: CASSDRLGQASTDTQYF

size: NA
length: 13
V: TRBV19
D: NA
J: TRBJ1-5
DNA: TGTGCCAGTAGTCACGGGAGCAATCAGCCCCAGCATTTT
CDR3: CASSHGSNQPQHF

size: NA
length: 13
V: TRBV29-1
D: NA
J: TRBJ1-2
DNA: TGCAGCGTTTGGACATCCCGAATCTATGGCTACACCTTC
CDR3: CSVWTSRIYGYTF

size: NA
length: 14
V: TRBV11-2
D: TRBD1
J: TRBJ1-1
DNA: TGTGCCAGCAGCTCGTCAGGGGGCATCACTGAAGCTTTCTTT
CDR3: CASSSSGGITEAFF

size: NA
length: 13
V: TRBV7-2
D: NA
J: TRBJ1-1
DNA: TGTGCCAGCAGCTTATTCGGGTTCACTGAAGCTTTCTTT
CDR3: CASSLFGFTEAFF

size: NA
length: 15
V: TRBV11-3
D: NA
J: TRBJ2-3
DNA: TGTGCCAGCAGCTTAGGACTCAGGGCTGGAGATACGCAGTATTTT
CDR3: CASSLGLRAGDTQYF

size: NA
length: 10
V: TRBV20-1
D: NA
J: TRBJ2-7
DNA: TGCAGTGCCCTGCGCTCCGAGCAGTACTTC
CDR3: CSALRSEQYF

size: NA
length: 15
V: TRBV12-5
D: NA
J: TRBJ2-3
DNA: TGTGCTAGTGGCCACGGACAGAGCCTCACAGATACGCAGTATTTT
CDR3: CASGHGQSLTDTQYF

size: once
length: 16
V: TRBV7-9
D: TRBD1
J: TRBJ1-2
DNA: TGTGCCAGCAGCTTGGGCACAGGGGGCGCTAGGTATGGCTACACCTTC
CDR3: CASSLGTGGARYGYTF

size: NA
length: 15
V: TRBV27
D: TRBD2
J: TRBJ2-7
DNA: TGTGCCAGCAGTGAAAGAGCGGGAGACCCCTACGAGCAGTACTTC
CDR3: CASSERAGDPYEQYF

size: NA
length: 15
V: TRBV28
D: NA
J: TRBJ2-2
DNA: TGTGCCAGCAGTCCTCCCCCGGGTCTCACCGGGGAGCTGTTTTTT
CDR3: CASSPPPGLTGELFF

size: NA
length: 13
V: TRBV5-1
D: NA
J: TRBJ2-7
DNA: TGCGCCAGCAGCCTCCAGGGGTCCTACGAGCAGTACTTC
CDR3: CASSLQGSYEQYF

size: NA
length: 14
V: TRBV19
D: NA
J: TRBJ2-5
DNA: TGTGCCAGTAGTATAAGCGCCAGCCAAGAGACCCAGTACTTC
CDR3: CASSISASQETQYF

size: NA
length: 14
V: TRBV5-1
D: TRBD1
J: TRBJ1-4
DNA: TGCGCCAGCAGCTTAGAGGGACAGACCGAAAAACTGTTTTTT
CDR3: CASSLEGQTEKLFF

size: NA
length: 13
V: TRBV25-1
D: TRBD2
J: TRBJ2-5
DNA: TGTGCCACTGGGACTAGCGGGAGAGAGACCCAGTACTTC
CDR3: CATGTSGRETQYF

size: NA
length: 16
V: TRBV19
D: NA
J: TRBJ1-4
DNA: TGTGCCAGTAGCCGCGACAGGCCACGGGGTAATGAAAAACTGTTTTTT
CDR3: CASSRDRPRGNEKLFF

size: NA
length: 15
V: TRBV18
D: NA
J: TRBJ2-1
DNA: TGTGCCAGCTCACAGACTCGAAGCTCCTACAATGAGCAGTTCTTC
CDR3: CASSQTRSSYNEQFF

size: NA
length: 14
V: TRBV27
D: NA
J: TRBJ1-6
DNA: TGTGCCAGCAGTTCCCTTGGGGGGAAGTCACCCCTCCACTTT
CDR3: CASSSLGGKSPLHF

size: once
length: 14
V: TRBV28
D: NA
J: TRBJ1-6
DNA: TGTGCCAGCAGCTCGACAGGAGACAATTCACCCCTCCACTTT
CDR3: CASSSTGDNSPLHF

size: NA
length: 14
V: TRBV15
D: NA
J: TRBJ1-2
DNA: TGTGCCACCAGCAGAGGATGGGGAGACTATGGCTACACCTTC
CDR3: CATSRGWGDYGYTF

size: NA
length: 16
V: TRBV6-1
D: TRBD2
J: TRBJ2-5
DNA: TGTGCCAGCAGTCAAGGACTAGCGGGACTTCAAGAGACCCAGTACTTC
CDR3: CASSQGLAGLQETQYF

size: NA
length: 11
V: TRBV7-9
D: NA
J: TRBJ2-1
DNA: TGTGCCAGCGAGACTATCGGTGAGCAGTTCTTC
CDR3: CASETIGEQFF